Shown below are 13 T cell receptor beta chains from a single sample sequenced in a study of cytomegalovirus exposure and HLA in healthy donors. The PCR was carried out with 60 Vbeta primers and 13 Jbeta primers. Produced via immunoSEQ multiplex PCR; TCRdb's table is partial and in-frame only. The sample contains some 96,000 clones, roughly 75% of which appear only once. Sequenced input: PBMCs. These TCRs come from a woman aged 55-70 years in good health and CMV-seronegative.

CDR3 sequence reads: CASSSRDRALRQYF. The CDR3 DNA reads TGTGCCAGTAGTTCCCGGGACAGGGCCCTTCGGCAGTACTTC. This chain links TRBV19 with TRBJ2-7; TRBD1 aligns across 9 bases. CDR3 length equals 14 residues. Unmatched junction bases numbered 11, after V lost 5 bases and J lost 9 bases. Germline loops: CDR1 LNHDA, CDR2 SQIVND (reference sequence).

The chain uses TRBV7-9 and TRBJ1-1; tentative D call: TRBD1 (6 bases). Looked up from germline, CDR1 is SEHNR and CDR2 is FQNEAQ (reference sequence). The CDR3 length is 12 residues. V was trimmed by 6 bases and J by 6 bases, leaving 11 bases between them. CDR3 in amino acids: CASSTGSAEAFF. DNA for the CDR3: TGTGCCAGCAGTACAGGGAGCGCTGAAGCTTTCTTT.

In nucleotides, the CDR3 is TGTGCCAGCAGTCAACCCCAGGGGAAACTGTTTTTT. Its translation is CASSQPQGKLFF. The chain carries TRBV6-1 and TRBJ1-4, with a tentative D call TRBD1 (6 bases). The CDR3 covers 12 residues. CDR1 and CDR2 from the germline V gene are MNHNS and SASEGT. The V end was cut by 5 bases, the J end by 11 bases, with 12 bases between.

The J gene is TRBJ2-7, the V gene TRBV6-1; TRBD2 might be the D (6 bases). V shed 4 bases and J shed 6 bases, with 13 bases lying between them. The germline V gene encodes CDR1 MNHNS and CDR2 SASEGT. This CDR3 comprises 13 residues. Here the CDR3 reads CASSAAGSTEQYF. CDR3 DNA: TGTGCCAGCAGTGCGGCCGGGAGCACCGAGCAGTACTTC.

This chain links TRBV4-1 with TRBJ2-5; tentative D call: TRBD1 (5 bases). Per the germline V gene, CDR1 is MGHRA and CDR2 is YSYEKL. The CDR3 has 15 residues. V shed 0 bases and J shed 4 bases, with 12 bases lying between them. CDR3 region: CASSQDPPRGETQYF. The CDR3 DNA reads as TGCGCCAGCAGCCAAGATCCGCCAAGGGGAGAGACCCAGTACTTC.

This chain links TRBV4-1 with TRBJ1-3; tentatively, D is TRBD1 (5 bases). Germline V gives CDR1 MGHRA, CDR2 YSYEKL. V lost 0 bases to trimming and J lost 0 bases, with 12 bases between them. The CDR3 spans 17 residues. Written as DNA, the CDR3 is TGCGCCAGCAGCCAAGAAGGGGTAGGGGACTCTGGAAACACCATATATTTT. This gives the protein CASSQEGVGDSGNTIYF.

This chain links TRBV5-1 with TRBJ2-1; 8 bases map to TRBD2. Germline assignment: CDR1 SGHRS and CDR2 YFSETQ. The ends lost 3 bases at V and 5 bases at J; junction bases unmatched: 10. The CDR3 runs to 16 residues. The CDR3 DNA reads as TGCGCCAGCAGCTCCTTAGCGGGGAGCGGAGACAATGAGCAGTTCTTC. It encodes CASSSLAGSGDNEQFF. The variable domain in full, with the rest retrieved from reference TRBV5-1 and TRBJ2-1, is KAGVTQTPRYLIKTRGQQVTLSCSPISGHRSVSWYQQTPGQGLQFLFEYFSETQRNKGNFPGRFSGRQFSNSRSEMNVSTLELGDSALYLCASSSLAGSGDNEQFFGPGTRLTVL.

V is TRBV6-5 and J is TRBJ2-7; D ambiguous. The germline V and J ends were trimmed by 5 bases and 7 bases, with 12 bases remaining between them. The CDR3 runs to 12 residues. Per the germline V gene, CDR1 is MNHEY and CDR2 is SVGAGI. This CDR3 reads CASSRSEVEQYF. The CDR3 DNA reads TGTGCCAGCAGTAGATCAGAGGTAGAGCAGTACTTC.

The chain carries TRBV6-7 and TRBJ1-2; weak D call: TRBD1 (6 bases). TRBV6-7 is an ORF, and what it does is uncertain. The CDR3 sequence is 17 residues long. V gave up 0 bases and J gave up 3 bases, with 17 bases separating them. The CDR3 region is CASSYSRDNTWDYGYTF. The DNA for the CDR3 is TGTGCCAGCAGTTACTCGAGGGACAACACCTGGGACTATGGCTACACCTTC.

CDR3 bases: TGTGCCAGCAGTTTGGGGGACAGGGGATCCTACGAGCAGTACTTC. This gives the protein CASSLGDRGSYEQYF. V usage is TRBV28 and J usage is TRBJ2-7; TRBD1 matches 10 bases. J gave up 1 base and V 3 bases, and 3 bases lay outside the gene matches. The length of the CDR3 is 15 residues. Germline V gene lookup returns CDR1 MDHEN and CDR2 SYDVKM.

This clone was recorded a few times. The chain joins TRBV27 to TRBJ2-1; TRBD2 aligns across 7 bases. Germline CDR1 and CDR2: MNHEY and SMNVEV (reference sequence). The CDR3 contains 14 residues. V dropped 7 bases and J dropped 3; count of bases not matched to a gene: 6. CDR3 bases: TGTGCCAGCACTATGGGGGGGGTCTACAATGAGCAGTTCTTC. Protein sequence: CASTMGGVYNEQFF.

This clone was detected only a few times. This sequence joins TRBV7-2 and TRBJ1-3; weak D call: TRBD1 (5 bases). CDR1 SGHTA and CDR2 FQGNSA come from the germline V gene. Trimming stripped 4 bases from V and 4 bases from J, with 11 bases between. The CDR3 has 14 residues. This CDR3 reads CASSYPGLGNTIYF. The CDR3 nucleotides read TGTGCCAGCAGCTACCCAGGGTTAGGAAACACCATATATTTT.

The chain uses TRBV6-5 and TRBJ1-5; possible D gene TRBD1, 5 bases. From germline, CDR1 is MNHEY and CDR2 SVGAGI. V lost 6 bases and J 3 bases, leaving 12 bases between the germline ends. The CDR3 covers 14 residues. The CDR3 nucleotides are TGTGCCAGCAGGTCCCAGGGATCCAATCAGCCCCAGCATTTT. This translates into CASRSQGSNQPQHF.